The 22 T cell receptor beta chains below come from one sample, sequenced in a study of human T cells and chemical hapten exposure. From the RACE reads, TCRdb called clonotypes with MiXCR, one entry per CDR3 protein. Of about 94,000 distinct CDR3 sequences in the sample, around 9.3% were seen once. Time point described: patch test 2, 6 weeks after DPC sensitization. Indicated treatment: therapeutic diphenylcyclopropenone sensitization with weekly scalp DPC. The material sequenced was whole blood, taken in connection with sensitization to the hapten diphenylcyclopropenone (DPC). The receptors shown here come from a woman aged 40 to 50 with alopecia areata. Some clones in this sample may be carry-over from other donors' samples.

This clonotype has just a few counts. V is TRBV27 and J is TRBJ1-5; D ambiguous. V shed 8 bases and J shed 1 base, with 9 bases lying between them. CDR1 is MNHEY, CDR2 SMNVEV, per germline (reference sequence). The CDR3 spans 13 residues. The CDR3 DNA reads TGTGCCAGCGGCAGAACAAGCAATCAGCCCCAGCATTTT. The encoded protein is CASGRTSNQPQHF.

The table lists this clonotype with a few counts. The rearrangement links TRBV6-5 to TRBJ2-3, with 8 bases lining up with TRBD2. The CDR3 has 15 amino acids. CDR1 is MNHEY, CDR2 SVGAGI, per germline. V lost 0 bases, J lost 1 base, and 0 bases stayed unmatched. The CDR3 region has the DNA TGTGCCAGCAGTTACTCGGGACTAGGCACAGATACGCAGTATTTT. Translation: CASSYSGLGTDTQYF.

Many counts were recorded for this clonotype. This rearrangement joins TRBV5-1 to TRBJ2-3; tentatively, D is TRBD2 (5 bases). Germline assignment: CDR1 SGHRS and CDR2 YFSETQ. The CDR3 length is 14 residues. Trimming removed 0 bases at V and 2 bases at J, with 7 bases between. The CDR3 region has the DNA TGCGCCAGCAGCTTGGCGGGGTACACAGATACGCAGTATTTT. Translating it yields CASSLAGYTDTQYF.

The V gene is TRBV3-1, the J gene TRBJ1-4, with D maybe TRBD1 (6 bases). CDR3 length equals 15 residues. V shed 1 base and J shed 8 bases, with 14 bases lying between them. Germline V gene lookup returns CDR1 LGHDT and CDR2 YNNKEL (reference sequence). The CDR3 DNA reads as TGTGCCAGCAGCCAAGTTCCGGGGGGCGGAGAAAAACTGTTTTTT. It yields the protein CASSQVPGGGEKLFF.

This clonotype has at least ten counts. This chain joins TRBV7-3 and TRBJ2-5; possibly TRBD1 or TRBD2 for D (6 bases each). Germline V lookup: CDR1 SGHTA, CDR2 FQGTGA. This CDR3 contains 13 residues. V lost 5 bases and J lost 2, with 9 bases in between. The CDR3 sequence is CASSRGLQETQYF. CDR3 DNA sequence: TGTGCCAGCAGCCGGGGGCTGCAAGAGACCCAGTACTTC.

There are many counts of this clonotype. This chain links TRBV28 with TRBJ2-7; 8 positions agree with TRBD1. The germline V gene has CDR1 MDHEN and CDR2 SYDVKM. The J segment lost 6 bases and the V segment lost 3 bases, leaving 4 bases of the junction unmatched. This CDR3 is 13 amino acids long. The CDR3 loop reads CASSFGQGGEQYF. CDR3 coding DNA: TGTGCCAGCAGTTTTGGACAGGGCGGCGAGCAGTACTTC.

This clonotype was seen many times. V usage is TRBV28 and J usage is TRBJ1-2; D might be TRBD1 (5 bases). V lost 8 bases and J 5 bases, leaving 18 bases between the germline ends. This CDR3 spans 14 amino acids. Germline CDR1 and CDR2: MDHEN and SYDVKM. This chain's CDR3 is CASLSPPGSYGYTF. CDR3 sequence (DNA): TGTGCCAGCCTTTCTCCGCCAGGGTCATATGGCTACACCTTC.

The CDR3 DNA follows: TGTGCCAGCAGCTTAGCCGTACCGGGACAGGGATACAATGAGCAGTTCTTC. Its translation is CASSLAVPGQGYNEQFF. The chain carries TRBV7-9 and TRBJ2-1; 9 bases are a match to TRBD1. The CDR3 loop spans 17 amino acids. The J segment lost 4 bases and the V segment lost 0 bases, leaving 7 bases of the junction unmatched. CDR1 is SEHNR and CDR2 is FQNEAQ in the germline V gene (reference sequence).

The V gene is TRBV11-2, the J gene TRBJ2-1, with TRBD2 as a possible D gene (7 bases). CDR1 is SGHAT, CDR2 FQNNGV, per germline. Between the trimmed V and J ends, which lost 1 base and 7 bases, there was a span of 20 bases. CDR3 size: 17 residues. The DNA for the CDR3 is TGTGCCAGCAGCTTAGGACCATGGGGGGGGCAGAAAAATGAGCAGTTCTTC. It yields the protein CASSLGPWGGQKNEQFF.

This clonotype was found once. This chain joins TRBV10-3 and TRBJ2-7; no reliable D call. V was trimmed by 2 bases and J by 4 bases, leaving 6 bases between them. CDR3 length: 12 residues. Germline V gene sequence: CDR1 ENHRY, CDR2 SYGVKD. This chain's CDR3 is CAISEDLYEQYF. CDR3 nucleotide sequence: TGTGCCATCAGTGAGGACTTGTACGAGCAGTACTTC.

This clonotype has ten or more counts. J is TRBJ2-3 and V is TRBV7-6; no definite D call. CDR1 and CDR2 (germline): SGHVS, FNYEAQ. This CDR3 is built from 16 residues. V shed 0 bases and J shed 0 bases, with 10 bases lying between them. CDR3 DNA sequence: TGTGCCAGCAGCTTAGCGGCGTCAACTAGCACAGATACGCAGTATTTT. Protein product: CASSLAASTSTDTQYF. Full variable domain (missing parts from reference TRBV7-6 and TRBJ2-3): GAGVSQSPRYKVTKRGQDVALRCDPISGHVSLYWYRQALGQGPEFLTYFNYEAQQDKSGLPNDRFSAERPEGSISTLTIQRTEQRDSAMYRCASSLAASTSTDTQYFGPGTRLTVL.

The table lists this clonotype with a few counts. The V gene is TRBV30, the J gene TRBJ2-7; possible D gene TRBD1, 5 bases. The CDR3 has 12 amino acids. Trimming took off 3 bases at V and 6 bases at J, with 12 bases between the two ends. CDR1 GTSNPN and CDR2 SVGIG come from the germline V gene (reference sequence). The CDR3 nucleotides are TGTGCCTGGAGCAGGGCTCCCCCCGAGCAGTACTTC. Amino acids: CAWSRAPPEQYF. The complete variable domain, with remaining parts taken from reference TRBV30 and TRBJ2-7, reads SQTIHQWPATLVQPVGSPLSLECTVEGTSNPNLYWYRQAAGRGLQLLFYSVGIGQISSEVPQNLSASRPQDRQFILSSKKLLLSDSGFYLCAWSRAPPEQYFGPGTRLTVT.

This clonotype appeared many times. J is TRBJ1-1 and V is TRBV29-1; a weak D match, TRBD1 (5 bases). CDR3 length: 13 amino acids. Between the trimmed V and J ends, which lost 5 bases and 3 bases, there was a span of 13 bases. Germline CDR1 and CDR2: SQVTM and ANQGSEA. CDR3 loop: CSVRGALDTEAFF. The CDR3 DNA reads as TGCAGCGTTAGGGGAGCCTTGGACACTGAAGCTTTCTTT. Full variable domain (rest looked up from reference TRBV29-1 and TRBJ1-1): SAVISQKPSRDICQRGTSLTIQCQVDSQVTMMFWYRQQPGQSLTLIATANQGSEATYESGFVIDKFPISRPNLTFSTLTVSNMSPEDSSIYLCSVRGALDTEAFFGQGTRLTVV.

This clonotype has more than one count but fewer than ten. The chain links TRBV4-3 to TRBJ2-1; TRBD2 matches at 7 bases. The J segment lost 2 bases and the V segment lost 0 bases, leaving 4 bases of the junction unmatched. Germline CDR1 and CDR2: LGHNA and YSLEER. The CDR3 contains 16 residues. Here the CDR3 DNA reads TGCGCCAGCAGCCAAGATACTAGCGCGACCTACAATGAGCAGTTCTTC. It encodes CASSQDTSATYNEQFF.

This clonotype was seen ten or more times. The gene calls are TRBV29-1 and TRBJ1-1; 7 bases fit TRBD1. CDR1 and CDR2 from the germline V gene are SQVTM and ANQGSEA. The CDR3 loop spans 12 amino acids. V lost 7 bases and J lost 2; bases outside the gene matches: 4. The CDR3 DNA is TGCAGCGCGGACAGGTCTAACACTGAAGCTTTCTTT. Its translation: CSADRSNTEAFF. Filled out from reference TRBV29-1 and TRBJ1-1, the complete variable domain reads SAVISQKPSRDICQRGTSLTIQCQVDSQVTMMFWYRQQPGQSLTLIATANQGSEATYESGFVIDKFPISRPNLTFSTLTVSNMSPEDSSIYLCSADRSNTEAFFGQGTRLTVV.

This clonotype has at least ten counts. The chain is built from TRBV28 and TRBJ2-3; D is undetermined. The CDR3 extends over 13 amino acids. Trimming stripped 4 bases from V and 4 bases from J, with 9 bases between. Germline V gene sequence: CDR1 MDHEN, CDR2 SYDVKM. The CDR3 bases are TGTGCCAGCAGTTCGCCGGTTCCAGATACGCAGTATTTT. Translation: CASSSPVPDTQYF.

This clonotype was observed a handful of times. The V call is TRBV5-6, the J call TRBJ1-2; 9 bases are a match to TRBD1. J lost 4 bases, V lost 4 bases, and 8 bases had no gene match. The CDR3 covers 15 residues. Germline V CDR1 and CDR2: SGHDT, YYEEEE. The CDR3 region has the DNA TGTGCCAGCAGCCCCCGGACAGGGGCGACCTATGGCTACACCTTC. Translating it yields CASSPRTGATYGYTF.

This clonotype was seen a few times. The rearrangement uses TRBV29-1 and TRBJ2-3, with D possibly matching TRBD2 (6 bases). V was clipped by 5 bases and J by 2 bases, with 17 bases between them. The CDR3 covers 15 residues. Per germline, CDR1 SQVTM and CDR2 ANQGSEA. CDR3 sequence: CSVNLREYYTDTQYF. CDR3 sequence (DNA): TGCAGCGTTAATCTCCGGGAGTATTACACAGATACGCAGTATTTT.

This rearrangement joins TRBV13 to TRBJ2-2; 10 nucleotides line up with TRBD1. Per germline, CDR1 PRHDT and CDR2 FYEKMQ (reference sequence). V was clipped by 6 bases and J by 7 bases; unmatched bases: 11. The CDR3 consists of 16 residues. The CDR3 sequence is CASRSFRDRGGGELFF. CDR3 coding DNA: TGTGCCAGCAGATCCTTCCGGGACAGGGGAGGCGGGGAGCTGTTTTTT. The variable domain in full, completed from reference TRBV13 and TRBJ2-2, reads AAGVIQSPRHLIKEKRETATLKCYPIPRHDTVYWYQQGPGQDPQFLISFYEKMQSDKGSIPDRFSAQQFSDYHSELNMSSLELGDSALYFCASRSFRDRGGGELFFGEGSRLTVL.

This clonotype was detected only a few times. V gene TRBV7-2 combines with J gene TRBJ1-2, with D maybe TRBD1 (5 bases). V lost 5 bases and J lost 6, with 19 bases in between. The CDR3 totals 15 residues. Germline-derived CDR1 and CDR2 are SGHTA and FQGNSA. DNA of the CDR3: TGTGCCAGCAGCAAGTGGGACGTACAAAGCGATGGCTACACCTTC. Translated: CASSKWDVQSDGYTF. The complete variable domain, with remaining parts taken from reference TRBV7-2 and TRBJ1-2, reads GAGVSQSPSNKVTEKGKDVELRCDPISGHTALYWYRQSLGQGLEFLIYFQGNSAPDKSGLPSDRFSAERTGGSVSTLTIQRTQQEDSAVYLCASSKWDVQSDGYTFGSGTRLTVV.

This clonotype showed up just a few times. The rearrangement uses TRBV20-1 and TRBJ1-2, with D possibly TRBD1 on 5 matching bases. There are 15 residues in the CDR3. Per the germline V gene, CDR1 is DFQATT and CDR2 is SNEGSKA (reference sequence). V lost 3 bases and J 2 bases, leaving 16 bases between the germline ends. The CDR3: CSARATGTENYGYTF. In DNA form, the CDR3 reads TGCAGTGCTAGGGCTACCGGGACTGAAAACTATGGCTACACCTTC.

The rearrangement joins TRBV24-1 to TRBJ2-5; possible D gene TRBD1, 5 bases. Between the trimmed V and J ends, which lost 4 bases and 7 bases, there was a span of 12 bases. The CDR3 totals 13 residues. Germline V gives CDR1 KGHDR, CDR2 SFDVKD. CDR3 region: CATSETAYGTQYF. CDR3 coding DNA: TGTGCCACCAGTGAGACAGCTTACGGGACCCAGTACTTC.